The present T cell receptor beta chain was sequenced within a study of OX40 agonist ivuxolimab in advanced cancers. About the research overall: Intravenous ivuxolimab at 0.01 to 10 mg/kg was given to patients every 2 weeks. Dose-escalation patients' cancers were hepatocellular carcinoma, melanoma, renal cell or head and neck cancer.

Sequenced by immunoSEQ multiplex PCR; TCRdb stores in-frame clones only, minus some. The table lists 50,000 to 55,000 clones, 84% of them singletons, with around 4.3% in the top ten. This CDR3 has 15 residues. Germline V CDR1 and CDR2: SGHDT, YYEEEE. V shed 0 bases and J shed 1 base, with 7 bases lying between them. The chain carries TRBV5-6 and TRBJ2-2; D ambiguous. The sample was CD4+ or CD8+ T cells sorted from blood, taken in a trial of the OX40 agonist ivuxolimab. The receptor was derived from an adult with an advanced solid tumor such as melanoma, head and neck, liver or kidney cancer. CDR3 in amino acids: CASSLDPMNTGELFF. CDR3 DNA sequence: TGTGCCAGCAGCTTGGACCCCATGAACACCGGGGAGCTGTTTTTT. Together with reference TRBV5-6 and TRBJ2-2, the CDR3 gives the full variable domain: DAGVTQSPTHLIKTRGQQVTLRCSPKSGHDTVSWYQQALGQGPQFIFQYYEEEERQRGNFPDRFSGHQFPNYSSELNVNALLLGDSALYLCASSLDPMNTGELFFGEGSRLTVL.